The clone carrying this T cell receptor (beta chain) showed up just once. The data are from a study of blood T cell repertoires in COVID-19. Study context: The United States, Italy and Spain were the sources of the acute and convalescent COVID-19 samples.

The CDR3 contains 17 residues. With 3 bases removed from V and 4 bases from J, the gap between germline ends came to 22 bases. The germline V gene has CDR1 SGHRS and CDR2 YFSETQ. Profiling relied on immunoSEQ multiplex PCR, and the TCRdb table lists in-frame clones only, not all of them. The sample records under 300,000 clones, approximately 86% being singletons. Sequencing was performed on peripheral blood. J is TRBJ1-1 and V is TRBV5-1; no reliable D call. This clonotype was obtained from a woman in her seventies with active or convalescent COVID-19. CDR3 residues: CASSSPEMMEVITEAFF. The DNA of the CDR3 is TGCGCCAGCAGCTCCCCCGAGATGATGGAGGTTATCACTGAAGCTTTCTTT.